This T cell receptor (beta chain) was retrieved from a study of T cell responses to AZD1222 COVID-19 vaccine. Regarding the study as a whole: White British people made up most donors, females outnumbered males, and clonal diversity was possibly underestimated. Only a handful of AZD1222 recipients, roughly 6 in all, had baseline seropositivity.

Assay used: immunoSEQ multiplex PCR; TCRdb lists only in-frame clones, some missing. The table shows over 150,000 clones, with around 90% occurring only once. With respect to this clone: Its antigen is unidentified.

The germline CDR1 and CDR2 sequences are MNHEY and SMNVEV (reference sequence). Unmatched junction bases numbered 17, after V lost 7 bases and J lost 1 base. This CDR3 is built from 19 residues. This clonotype was sampled from an adult in good health. This chain connects TRBV27 to TRBJ2-3, with 10 bases lining up with TRBD2. Sequences were derived from peripheral blood, sampled on day 0 of AZD1222 vaccination. The CDR3 coding sequence is TGTGCCAGCACTGAGCTAGCGGGAGATATGGTACGCGGCACAGATACGCAGTATTTT. This encodes CASTELAGDMVRGTDTQYF.